Reported below is one T cell receptor beta chain. Its antigen is as yet unknown. This sample was taken from a study of blood T cells in healthy people across ages. Study results and limitations: What prevented conclusive comparison of naive and antigen-experienced cells was that PBMCs were unsorted.

Combining a sample-barcoded 5' primer with a J-beta primer mix, a second PCR ran for roughly 6 to 12 cycles. A template-switch adaptor with 12 random nucleotides tagged each cDNA molecule. One entry per CDR3 protein, called by TCRdb with MiXCR from the 5' RACE reads. Of under 1,100,000 distinct CDR3 sequences listed, roughly 24% are singletons. With 3 bases clipped from V and 4 bases from J, the junction kept 12 bases outside the gene matches. The CDR3 is made up of 16 amino acids. Germline V gene data show CDR1 as SGHRS and CDR2 as YFSETQ. The data were also submitted as part of a second study, on T cells of mothers and their children. That source reports: cDNA synthesis used all extracted RNA, approximately 1.5 ug per 15 ul.

The clonotype comes from a girl aged 2-10 years in good health. This chain connects TRBV5-1 to TRBJ1-2; TRBD1 matches at 7 bases. The sample consisted of blood. The CDR3 region is CASSSQPTGNGYGYTF. The CDR3 nucleotides read TGCGCCAGCAGCTCTCAACCGACAGGGAACGGCTATGGCTACACCTTC.